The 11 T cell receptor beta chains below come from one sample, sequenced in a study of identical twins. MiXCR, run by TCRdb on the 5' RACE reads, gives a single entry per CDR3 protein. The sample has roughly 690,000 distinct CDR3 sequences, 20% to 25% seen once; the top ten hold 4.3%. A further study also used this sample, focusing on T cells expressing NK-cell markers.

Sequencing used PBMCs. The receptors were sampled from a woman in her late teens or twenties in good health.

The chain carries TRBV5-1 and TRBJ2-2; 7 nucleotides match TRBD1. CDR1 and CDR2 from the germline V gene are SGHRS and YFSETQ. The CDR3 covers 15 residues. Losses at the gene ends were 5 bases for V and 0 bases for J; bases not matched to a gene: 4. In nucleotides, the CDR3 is TGCGCCAGCAGACTGGGACAGACGAACACCGGGGAGCTGTTTTTT. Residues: CASRLGQTNTGELFF.

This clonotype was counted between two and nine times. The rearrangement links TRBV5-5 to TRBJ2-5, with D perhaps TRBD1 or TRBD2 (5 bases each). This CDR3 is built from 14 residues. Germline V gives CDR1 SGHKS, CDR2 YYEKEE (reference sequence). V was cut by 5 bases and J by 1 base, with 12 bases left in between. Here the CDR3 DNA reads TGTGCCAGCAGGGGCACAGGAGGCCAAGAGACCCAGTACTTC. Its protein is CASRGTGGQETQYF.

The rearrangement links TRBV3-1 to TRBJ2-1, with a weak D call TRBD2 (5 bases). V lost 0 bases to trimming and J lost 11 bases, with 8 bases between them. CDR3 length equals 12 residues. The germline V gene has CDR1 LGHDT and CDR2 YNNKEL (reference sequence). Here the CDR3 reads CASSQDRGKQFF. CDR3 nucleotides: TGTGCCAGCAGCCAAGATCGGGGTAAGCAGTTCTTC.

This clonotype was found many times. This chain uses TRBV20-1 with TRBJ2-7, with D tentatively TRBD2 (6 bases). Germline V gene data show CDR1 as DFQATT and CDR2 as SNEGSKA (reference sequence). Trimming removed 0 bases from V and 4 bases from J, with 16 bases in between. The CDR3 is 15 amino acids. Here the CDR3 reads CSARDWSSGSYEQYF. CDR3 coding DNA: TGCAGTGCTAGAGACTGGAGTAGCGGCTCTTACGAGCAGTACTTC.

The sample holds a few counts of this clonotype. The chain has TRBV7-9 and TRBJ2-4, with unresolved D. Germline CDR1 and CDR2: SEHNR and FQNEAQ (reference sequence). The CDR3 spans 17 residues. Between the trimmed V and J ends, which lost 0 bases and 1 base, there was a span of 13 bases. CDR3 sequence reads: CASSLARSDFAKNIQYF. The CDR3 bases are TGTGCCAGCAGCTTAGCGCGATCAGATTTCGCCAAAAACATTCAGTACTTC. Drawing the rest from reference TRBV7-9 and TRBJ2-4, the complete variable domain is DTGVSQNPRHKITKRGQNVTFRCDPISEHNRLYWYRQTLGQGPEFLTYFQNEAQLEKSRLLSDRFSAERPKGSFSTLEIQRTEQGDSAMYLCASSLARSDFAKNIQYFGAGTRLSVL.

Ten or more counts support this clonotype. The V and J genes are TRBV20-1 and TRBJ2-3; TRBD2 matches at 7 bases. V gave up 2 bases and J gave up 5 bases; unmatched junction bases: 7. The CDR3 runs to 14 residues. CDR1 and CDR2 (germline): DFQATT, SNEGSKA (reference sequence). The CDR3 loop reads CSARRGRRGDTQYF. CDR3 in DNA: TGCAGTGCTAGACGCGGGAGACGTGGAGATACGCAGTATTTT.

CDR3 coding DNA: TGCAGTGCTTTCGGGACCTTCCAAGAGACCCAGTACTTC. This sequence encodes CSAFGTFQETQYF. V usage is TRBV20-1 and J usage is TRBJ2-5; perhaps D is TRBD1 or TRBD2 (5 bases each). Germline CDR1 DFQATT, CDR2 SNEGSKA (reference sequence). Trimming took off 5 bases at V and 1 base at J, with 11 bases between the two ends. This CDR3 region has 13 residues.

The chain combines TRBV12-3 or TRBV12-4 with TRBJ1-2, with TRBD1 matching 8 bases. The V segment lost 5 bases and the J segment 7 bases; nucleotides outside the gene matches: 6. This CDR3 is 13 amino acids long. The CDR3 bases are TGTGCCAGCAGTCCGACAGGGGTACGTGGCTACACCTTC. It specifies CASSPTGVRGYTF.

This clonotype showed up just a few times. The CDR3 protein is CASSLQPGSTQYF. CDR3 sequence (DNA): TGTGCCAGCAGCCTCCAACCCGGGAGCACGCAGTATTTT. V usage is TRBV7-3 and J usage is TRBJ2-3, with D possibly being TRBD2 (6 bases). The ends were cut back, 5 bases at V and 9 bases at J, with 15 bases in the middle. This CDR3 comprises 13 residues. In germline, CDR1 is SGHTA, CDR2 FQGTGA.

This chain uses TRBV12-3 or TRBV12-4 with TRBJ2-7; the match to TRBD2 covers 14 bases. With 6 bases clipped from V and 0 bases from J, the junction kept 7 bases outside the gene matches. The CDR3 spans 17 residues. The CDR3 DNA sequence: TGTGCCAGCAGCAGGACTAGCGGGGGGCCCATCTCCTACGAGCAGTACTTC. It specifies CASSRTSGGPISYEQYF.

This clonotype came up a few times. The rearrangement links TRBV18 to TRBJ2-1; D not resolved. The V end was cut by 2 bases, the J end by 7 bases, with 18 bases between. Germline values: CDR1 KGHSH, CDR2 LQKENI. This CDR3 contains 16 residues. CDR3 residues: CASSPRVDGVLNEQFF. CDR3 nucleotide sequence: TGTGCCAGCTCACCAAGGGTAGATGGGGTGTTGAATGAGCAGTTCTTC. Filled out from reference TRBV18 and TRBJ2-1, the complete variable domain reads NAGVMQNPRHLVRRRGQEARLRCSPMKGHSHVYWYRQLPEEGLKFMVYLQKENIIDESGMPKERFSAEFPKEGPSILRIQQVVRGDSAAYFCASSPRVDGVLNEQFFGPGTRLTVL.